This TCR beta chain is drawn from a study of shared clonotypes between healthy human individuals. Profiled with immunoSEQ multiplex PCR; TCRdb holds only in-frame clones, not every one. The sample yields about 600,000 clones, 97% seen once. There are 11 residues in the CDR3. The sequence came from a woman aged 25-40 years in good health. Sequenced material: naive CD4+ T cells sorted from blood. As for subset: CD45RA+ positively selected. The rearrangement links TRBV21-1 to TRBJ2-7; the table assigns TRBD2, which was not confirmed against the DNA. TRBV21-1 is marked as a pseudogene. The CDR3 here is CASLTGFEQYF. In DNA form, the CDR3 reads TGTGCCAGCCTCACGGGGTTCGAGCAGTACTTC.